These 16 T cell receptor beta chains share one sample of origin, sequenced in a study of CD8 T cells in Susac syndrome. Random hexamers were used to reverse transcribe about 0.45 to 1 ug of RNA. Using its own MiXCR run on the immunoSEQ multiplex PCR reads, TCRdb lists one record per CDR3 protein. This table holds a few hundred thousand distinct CDR3 sequences, roughly 94% found once. Sequenced input: CD4+ T cells from PBMCs. Receptors were obtained from a human donor with multiple sclerosis.

This clonotype was detected once. Here the CDR3 reads CASSQVVLSYEQYF. CDR3 in DNA: TGCGCCAGCAGCCAAGTGGTCCTCTCCTACGAGCAGTACTTC. This chain links TRBV4-3 with TRBJ2-7; unclear D gene. Trimming took 1 base from V and 0 from J, leaving 7 bases between them. The germline CDR1 and CDR2 sequences are LGHNA and YSLEER. The CDR3 has 14 amino acids.

The gene calls are TRBV2 and TRBJ2-3, with 8 bases matching TRBD1. This CDR3 has 15 amino acids. Germline V lookup: CDR1 SNHLY, CDR2 FYNNEI. V was clipped by 8 bases and J by 6 bases; unmatched bases: 13. CDR3 DNA sequence: TGTGCCAGCGGGATAGACAGGGGATCCGCCGATACGCAGTATTTT. Protein sequence: CASGIDRGSADTQYF.

This chain links TRBV25-1 with TRBJ1-2, with D possibly matching TRBD1 (6 bases). With 4 bases removed from V and 5 bases from J, the gap between germline ends came to 14 bases. The CDR3 extends over 14 amino acids. The V gene's germline CDR1 is MGHDK and CDR2 SYGVNS. CDR3 nucleotides: TGTGCCAGCAGTGGAACAGGGATCAAATATGGCTACACCTTC. This sequence encodes CASSGTGIKYGYTF.

J is TRBJ2-5 and V is TRBV7-2, with a possible D match to TRBD1 (6 bases). The V gene's germline CDR1 is SGHTA and CDR2 FQGNSA. CDR3 length equals 15 residues. V gave up 0 bases and J gave up 6 bases, with 14 bases separating them. The DNA for the CDR3 is TGTGCCAGCAGCTTAGCGGGGGCTGCCGGTCAGACCCAGTACTTC. Translated: CASSLAGAAGQTQYF.

The chain joins TRBV28 to TRBJ1-5; D possibly corresponds to TRBD1 (5 bases). The germline V gene encodes CDR1 MDHEN and CDR2 SYDVKM. This CDR3 spans 13 amino acids. Trimming pared 6 bases from V and 7 bases from J, leaving 13 bases between. The CDR3 coding sequence is TGTGCCAGCAGAGAAACGGGGGACCAGCCCCAGCATTTT. It codes for CASRETGDQPQHF. Complete variable domain (other parts from reference TRBV28 and TRBJ1-5): DVKVTQSSRYLVKRTGEKVFLECVQDMDHENMFWYRQDPGLGLRLIYFSYDVKMKEKGDIPEGYSVSREKKERFSLILESASTNQTSMYLCASRETGDQPQHFGDGTRLSIL.

CDR3 sequence (DNA): TGTGCCAGCAGCTTAGGCGTCGTTAGTGAGCAGTTCTTC. It yields the protein CASSLGVVSEQFF. This chain uses TRBV7-2 with TRBJ2-1, with unresolved D. CDR3 size: 13 residues. V was cut by 1 base and J by 9 bases, with 10 bases left in between. Germline CDR1 SGHTA, CDR2 FQGNSA.

The J gene is TRBJ2-3, the V gene TRBV5-1; 10 bases map to TRBD2. J lost 5 bases, V lost 7 bases, and 7 bases had no gene match. Germline V gene sequence: CDR1 SGHRS, CDR2 YFSETQ. This CDR3 region has 14 residues. The DNA for the CDR3 is TGCGCCAGCGGGGTAGCGGGGGGTGGAGATACGCAGTATTTT. Translation gives CASGVAGGGDTQYF.

The gene calls are TRBV4-1 and TRBJ2-1; 11 bases match TRBD2. V lost 1 base to trimming and J lost 10 bases; unmatched junction nucleotides: 9. This CDR3 spans 16 amino acids. Looked up from germline, CDR1 is MGHRA and CDR2 is YSYEKL. CDR3 amino acids: CASSQAGTSGYREQFF. CDR3 DNA: TGCGCCAGCAGCCAAGCCGGGACTAGCGGCTACAGAGAGCAGTTCTTC.

The chain carries TRBV30 and TRBJ1-1, with D possibly matching TRBD1 (5 bases). The CDR3 runs to 12 residues. V lost 3 bases to trimming and J lost 3 bases, with 8 bases between them. CDR1 and CDR2 from the germline V gene are GTSNPN and SVGIG (reference sequence). CDR3 nucleotide sequence: TGTGCCTGGAGCCGGGGGGACACTGAAGCTTTCTTT. Protein: CAWSRGDTEAFF. Together with reference TRBV30 and TRBJ1-1, the CDR3 gives the full variable domain: SQTIHQWPATLVQPVGSPLSLECTVEGTSNPNLYWYRQAAGRGLQLLFYSVGIGQISSEVPQNLSASRPQDRQFILSSKKLLLSDSGFYLCAWSRGDTEAFFGQGTRLTVV.

The genes are TRBV10-3 and TRBJ2-5; a possible D gene is TRBD2 (6 bases). In germline, CDR1 is ENHRY, CDR2 SYGVKD. V lost 5 bases and J lost 0, with 13 bases in between. The CDR3 is 15 residues long. This CDR3 reads CAISREHGNQETQYF. As DNA, the CDR3 is TGTGCCATCAGTCGGGAGCACGGCAACCAAGAGACCCAGTACTTC.

The chain employs TRBV11-1 and TRBJ1-2, with TRBD1 as a possible D gene (5 bases). The CDR3 totals 21 residues. CDR1 is SGHAT and CDR2 is FQDESV in the germline V gene (reference sequence). The V end lost 2 bases, the J end lost 0 bases, and 28 bases lay between the germline ends. CDR3 coding DNA: TGTGCCAGCAGCTTAAAAAGGAGGGGTCTAATTCCTCCGTTAGCTAACTATGGCTACACCTTC. It is translated as CASSLKRRGLIPPLANYGYTF.

The chain uses TRBV7-2 and TRBJ1-4, with D possibly TRBD1 on 5 matching bases. The CDR3 runs to 12 residues. In germline, CDR1 is SGHTA, CDR2 FQGNSA. Trimming took off 4 bases at V and 10 bases at J, with 10 bases between the two ends. The CDR3 is CASSSQGGKLFF. The CDR3, as DNA: TGTGCCAGCAGCTCGCAGGGCGGAAAACTGTTTTTT.

The chain carries TRBV7-9 and TRBJ1-4; tentatively, D is TRBD1 (5 bases). The CDR3 spans 14 residues. V dropped 5 bases and J dropped 8 bases, with 15 bases sitting between them. Germline values: CDR1 SEHNR, CDR2 FQNEAQ (reference sequence). CDR3 loop: CASSRGVEREKLFF. DNA of the CDR3: TGTGCCAGCAGCCGGGGGGTTGAAAGGGAAAAACTGTTTTTT.

The V call is TRBV2, the J call TRBJ1-6; D call uncertain. CDR3 size: 13 residues. Germline CDR1 is SNHLY and CDR2 is FYNNEI. Trimming removed 8 bases at V and 5 bases at J, with 10 bases between. The CDR3 DNA follows: TGTGCCAGCGGCCAGGAGAATAATTCACCCCTCCACTTT. The encoded protein is CASGQENNSPLHF.

V is TRBV2 and J is TRBJ2-3; D uncertain. The V gene's germline CDR1 is SNHLY and CDR2 FYNNEI. The CDR3 extends over 13 amino acids. With 8 bases removed from V and 3 bases from J, the gap between germline ends came to 12 bases. CDR3 sequence reads: CASQVRATDTQYF. The CDR3 region has the DNA TGTGCCAGCCAGGTTCGGGCTACAGATACGCAGTATTTT.

CDR3 sequence: CASSPGLGAYEQYF. CDR3 nucleotides: TGTGCCAGCAGCCCGGGACTAGGGGCATACGAGCAGTACTTC. The chain is built from TRBV5-4 and TRBJ2-7; 8 positions match TRBD2. CDR1 and CDR2 from the germline V gene are SGHNT and YYREEE (reference sequence). V lost 4 bases to trimming and J lost 4 bases; unmatched junction nucleotides: 7. The CDR3 contains 14 residues.